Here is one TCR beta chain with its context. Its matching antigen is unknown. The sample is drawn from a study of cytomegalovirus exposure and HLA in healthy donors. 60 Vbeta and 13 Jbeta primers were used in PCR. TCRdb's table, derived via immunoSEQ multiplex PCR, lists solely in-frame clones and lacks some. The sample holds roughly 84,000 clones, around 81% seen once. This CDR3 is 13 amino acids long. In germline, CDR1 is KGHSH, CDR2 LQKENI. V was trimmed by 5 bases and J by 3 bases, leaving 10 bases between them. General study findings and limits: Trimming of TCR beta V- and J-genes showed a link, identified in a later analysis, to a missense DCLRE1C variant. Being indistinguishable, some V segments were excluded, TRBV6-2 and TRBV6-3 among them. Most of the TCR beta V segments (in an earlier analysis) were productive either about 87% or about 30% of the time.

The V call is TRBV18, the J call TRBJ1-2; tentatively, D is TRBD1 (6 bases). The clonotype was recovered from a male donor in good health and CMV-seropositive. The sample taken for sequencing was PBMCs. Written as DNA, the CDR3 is TGTGCCAGCTCATCGGACAGAGACTATGGCTACACCTTC. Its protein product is CASSSDRDYGYTF.